A selection of T cell receptor beta chains follows, all from one sample in a study of blood T cell repertoires in COVID-19. Produced via immunoSEQ multiplex PCR; TCRdb's table is partial and in-frame only. The sample records about 24,000 clones, 70% to 90% being singletons. The sequencing sample was made of peripheral blood. The receptors were sampled from an older woman with COVID-19, enrolled during active disease. Both conserved end residues are part of each CDR3. A D gene is named only where the DNA matches it firmly. The size of a clone is reported for some rows only, either as once, few or many, or as a class for expanded clones.

J	D	size	V	CDR3	DNA
TRBJ2-2	TRBD2	.	TRBV12-3/TRBV12-4	CASVLGGSLFF	TGTGCCAGCGTATTGGGGGGGAGCCTGTTTTTT
TRBJ1-1	TRBD1	.	TRBV7-8	CASRGPGQQNTEAFF	TGTGCCAGCAGGGGGCCGGGACAGCAGAACACTGAAGCTTTCTTT
TRBJ1-4	.	.	TRBV23-1	CASQQEPNEKLFF	TGCGCCAGCCAACAGGAGCCTAATGAAAAACTGTTTTTT
TRBJ2-2	.	.	TRBV9	CASSRRWSTGELFF	TGTGCCAGCAGCCGGAGGTGGAGCACCGGGGAGCTGTTTTTT
TRBJ2-1	TRBD2	.	TRBV5-1	CASSPLPGGGNEQFF	TGCGCCAGCAGCCCCTTACCGGGGGGTGGAAATGAGCAGTTCTTC
TRBJ2-5	TRBD2	.	TRBV29-1	CSVEDLAGQGTQYF	TGCAGCGTTGAAGATTTAGCGGGCCAAGGGACCCAGTACTTC
TRBJ2-4	.	.	TRBV5-1	CASSLVPRDIQYF	TGCGCCAGCAGCTTGGTGCCTCGGGACATTCAGTACTTC
TRBJ1-1	.	once	TRBV20-1	CSASIPGVAEAFF	TGCAGTGCTAGTATCCCAGGGGTAGCTGAAGCTTTCTTT
TRBJ1-5	TRBD1	few	TRBV2	CASRQGGSRSQHF	TGTGCCAGCAGGCAGGGGGGATCAAGGTCCCAGCATTTT
TRBJ1-2	.	.	TRBV5-4	CASSLEGSTTMARTF	TGTGCCAGCAGCTTGGAGGGGTCGACCACTATGGCTAGGACCTTC
TRBJ1-2	.	.	TRBV5-4	CASSSQGGNYGYTF	TGTGCCAGCAGCTCCCAGGGAGGTAACTATGGCTACACCTTC